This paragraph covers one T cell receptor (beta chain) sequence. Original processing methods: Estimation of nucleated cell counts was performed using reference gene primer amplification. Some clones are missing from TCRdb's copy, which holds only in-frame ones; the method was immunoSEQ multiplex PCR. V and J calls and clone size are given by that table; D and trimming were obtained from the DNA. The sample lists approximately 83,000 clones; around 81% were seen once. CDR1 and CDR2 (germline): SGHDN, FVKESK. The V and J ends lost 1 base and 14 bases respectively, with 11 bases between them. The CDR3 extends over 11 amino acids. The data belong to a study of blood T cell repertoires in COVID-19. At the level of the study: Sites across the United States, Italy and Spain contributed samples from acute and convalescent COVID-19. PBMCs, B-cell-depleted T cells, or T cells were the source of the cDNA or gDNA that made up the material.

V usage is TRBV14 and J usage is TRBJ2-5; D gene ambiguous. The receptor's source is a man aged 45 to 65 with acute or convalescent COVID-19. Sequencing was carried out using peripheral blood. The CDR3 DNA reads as TGTGCCAGCAGCCAAGGTGACTTCACCTACTTC. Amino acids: CASSQGDFTYF. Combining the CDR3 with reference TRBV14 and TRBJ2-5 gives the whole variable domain EAGVTQFPSHSVIEKGQTVTLRCDPISGHDNLYWYRRVMGKEIKFLLHFVKESKQDESGMPNNRFLAERTGGTYSTLKVQPAELEDSGVYFCASSQGDFTYFGPGTRLLVL.